This T cell receptor beta chain was captured by sequencing in a study of identical twins. Study-wide points: A lower insertion count was a feature of abundant cord blood beta clonotypes, with no such feature in memory repertoires.

The CDR3 is made up of 14 amino acids. V lost 5 bases and J lost 0, with 10 bases in between. The germline V gene has CDR1 LGHDT and CDR2 YNNKEL (reference sequence). Unique molecular identifiers were in the cDNA, with template-switch universal primer binding. TCRdb processed the 5' RACE reads anew with MiXCR; each CDR3 protein has one entry. The sample has about 1.7 million distinct CDR3 sequences; around 29% are singletons. With regard to this clonotype: Its antigen remains unidentified.

This rearrangement joins TRBV3-1 to TRBJ2-5, with D perhaps TRBD2 (5 bases). The sample comprised cord blood. The receptor comes from a newborn girl in good health. CDR3 in amino acids: CASSASLNQETQYF. The CDR3 nucleotides are TGTGCCAGCAGCGCTAGCCTAAACCAAGAGACCCAGTACTTC.